The clone carrying this T cell receptor (beta chain) was counted only a few times. Its target is unknown. The CDR3 runs 13 residues. CDR1 is SGHRS and CDR2 is YFSETQ in the germline V gene. Trimming cost V 1 base and J 6 bases, with 8 bases left between them. The sample comes from a study of T-cell memory formation after mild COVID-19. Overall study: The two donors had largely donor-specific TCR clusters.

With constant-segment primers, 5'RACE yielded cDNA libraries of TCR alpha and TCR beta that carried sample barcodes and UMIs. One entry per CDR3 protein, called by TCRdb with MiXCR from the 5' RACE reads. This sample yields around 130,000 distinct CDR3 sequences, of which approximately 15% are seen a single time; approximately 5.2% belongs to the top ten. Study-level results: Several responding clones turned up in pre-infection memory, indicating that cross-reactive memory may have taken part.

V and J are TRBV5-1 and TRBJ2-1; no clear D. Sequencing was performed on PBMCs or a T cell subset sorted from them (not recorded which). The origin of this receptor is a man between 18 and 35 years old who had mild COVID-19 (a few samples of this study predate the infection). Cell type and time point are not known. In DNA form, the CDR3 reads TGCGCCAGCAGCTTGTTTCAGCGCAATGAGCAGTTCTTC. This codes for CASSLFQRNEQFF. Complete variable domain (other parts from reference TRBV5-1 and TRBJ2-1): KAGVTQTPRYLIKTRGQQVTLSCSPISGHRSVSWYQQTPGQGLQFLFEYFSETQRNKGNFPGRFSGRQFSNSRSEMNVSTLELGDSALYLCASSLFQRNEQFFGPGTRLTVL.